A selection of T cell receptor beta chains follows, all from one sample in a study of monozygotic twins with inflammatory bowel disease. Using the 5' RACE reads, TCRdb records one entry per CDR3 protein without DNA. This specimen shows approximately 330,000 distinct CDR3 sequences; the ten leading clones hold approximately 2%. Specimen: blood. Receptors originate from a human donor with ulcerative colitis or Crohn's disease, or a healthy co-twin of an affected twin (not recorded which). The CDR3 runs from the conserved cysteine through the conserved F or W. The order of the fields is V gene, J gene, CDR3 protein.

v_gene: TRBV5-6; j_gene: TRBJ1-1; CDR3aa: CASRGQMNTEAFF
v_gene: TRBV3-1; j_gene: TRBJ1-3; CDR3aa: CASSHTLGPGSGNTIYF
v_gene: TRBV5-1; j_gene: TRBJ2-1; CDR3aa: CASSLVPPSSYNEQFF
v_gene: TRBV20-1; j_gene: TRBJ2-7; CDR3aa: CSARELAGDSYEQYF
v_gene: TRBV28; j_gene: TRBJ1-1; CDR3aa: CASSLFIQGEAFF
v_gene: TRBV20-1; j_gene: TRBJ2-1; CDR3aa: CSAREGVSYNEQFF
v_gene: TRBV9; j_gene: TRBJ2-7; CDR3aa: CASNVSPYEKGISYEQYF
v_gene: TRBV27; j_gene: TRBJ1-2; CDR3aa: CASTQSGAGGGYTF
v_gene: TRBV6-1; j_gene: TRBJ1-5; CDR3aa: CASSKNQPQHF
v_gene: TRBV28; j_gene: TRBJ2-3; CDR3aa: CASSLTSGQSTDTQYF
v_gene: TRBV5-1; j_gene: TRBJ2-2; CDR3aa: CASSGGLANTGELFF
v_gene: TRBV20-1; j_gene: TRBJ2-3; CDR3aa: CSVSAGGATDTQYF
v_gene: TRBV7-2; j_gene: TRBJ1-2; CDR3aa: CASSPRSTLGGYTF
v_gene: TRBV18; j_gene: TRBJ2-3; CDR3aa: CASFRDGTSTDTQYF
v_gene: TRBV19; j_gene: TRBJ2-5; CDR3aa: CASSHAAGLGETQYF
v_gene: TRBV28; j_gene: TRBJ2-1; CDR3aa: CASSSHSGRRDEQFF
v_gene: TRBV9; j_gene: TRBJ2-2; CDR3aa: CASSASGRGTGELFF
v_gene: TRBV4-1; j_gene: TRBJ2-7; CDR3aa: CASSHTRASYEQYF
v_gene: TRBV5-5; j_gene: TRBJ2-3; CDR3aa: CASSLEVGSTDTQYF
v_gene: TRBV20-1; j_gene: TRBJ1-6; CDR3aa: CSARGQGESPLHF
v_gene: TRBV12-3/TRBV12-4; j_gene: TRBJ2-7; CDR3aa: CASSFTTSVTYEQYF
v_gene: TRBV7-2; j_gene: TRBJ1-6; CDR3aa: CASSSEGTPLHF
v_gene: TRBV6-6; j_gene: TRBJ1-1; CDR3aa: CASSTGAATEAFF
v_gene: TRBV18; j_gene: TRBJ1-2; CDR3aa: CASSPEGNYGYTF
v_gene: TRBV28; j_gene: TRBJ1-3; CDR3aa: CASRRQTGNTIYF
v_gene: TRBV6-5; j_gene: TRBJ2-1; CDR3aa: CASSYSNRGINEQFF
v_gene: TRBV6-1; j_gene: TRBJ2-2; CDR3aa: CASTRLAGTGELFF
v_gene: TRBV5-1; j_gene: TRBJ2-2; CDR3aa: CASSKRDPTGELFF
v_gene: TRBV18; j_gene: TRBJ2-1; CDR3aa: CASSPIQGTNEQFF
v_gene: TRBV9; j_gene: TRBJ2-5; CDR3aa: CASSARDGLQETQYF
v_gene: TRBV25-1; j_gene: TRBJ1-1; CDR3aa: CASRQGLGAFF
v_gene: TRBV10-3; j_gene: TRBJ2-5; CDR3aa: CAISVDGGQRAQYF
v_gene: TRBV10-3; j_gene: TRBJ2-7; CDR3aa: CAISHDRGAGEQYF
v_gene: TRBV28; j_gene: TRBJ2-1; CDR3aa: CASKGLAGGYYSYNEQFF
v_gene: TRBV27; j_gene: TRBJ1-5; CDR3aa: CASSYSGVSNQPQHF